These 19 T cell receptor beta chains were all obtained from the same sample, sequenced in a study of T-cell memory formation after mild COVID-19 (dated by TCRdb to about 2021). The library was made by 5' RACE. Sequencing instrument: Illumina NovaSeq 6000. TCRdb handled the public reads itself, with Q25 trimming in fastp and clone calling in MiXCR, and kept productive beta chains. All rows with the same CDR3 protein become a single entry with the most common DNA and genes. In all, the sample holds some 200,000 distinct CDR3 sequences, and approximately 10% of those were seen once. The ten largest clones take up 3% to 4.5% of the sample. Sequenced material: PBMCs or a T cell subset sorted from them (not recorded which). These receptor sequences come from a young man who had mild COVID-19 (a few samples of this study predate the infection). The sample titles of this study are shuffled in the database, so cell type and time point are left out; the donor was told from shared clones.

This clonotype was counted ten times or more. V is TRBV6-2 or TRBV6-3 and J is TRBJ2-3, with D hard to call. Per germline, CDR1 MNHEY and CDR2 SVGEGT. The germline V and J ends were trimmed by 0 bases and 8 bases, with 15 bases remaining between them. This CDR3 is built from 15 residues. In DNA, the CDR3 is TGTGCCAGCAGTTACTCGAAGGCTGTCGAGGCTACGCAGTATTTT. Protein: CASSYSKAVEATQYF.

This chain uses TRBV5-1 with TRBJ2-3; D could derive from TRBD1 or TRBD2 (5 bases each). CDR1 is SGHRS and CDR2 is YFSETQ in the germline V gene. This CDR3 spans 15 amino acids. Trimming shortened V by 4 bases and J by 0 bases, and 12 bases separated the two germline ends. This chain's CDR3 is CASSPGTASTDTQYF. CDR3 in DNA: TGCGCCAGCAGCCCCGGGACGGCTAGCACAGATACGCAGTATTTT.

The chain employs TRBV4-2 and TRBJ2-1, with TRBD2 identical over 12 bases. Germline CDR1 LGHNA, CDR2 YNFKEQ. With V trimmed by 4 bases and J by 8 bases, 18 bases remained unmatched. The CDR3 runs to 19 residues. For the CDR3, the DNA is TGTGCCAGCAGCCGACTCCCTAGCGGGGGGGCAAGGGGTTTGGATGAGCAGTTCTTC. This gives the protein CASSRLPSGGARGLDEQFF.

The table lists this clonotype with many counts. The gene calls are TRBV6-2 or TRBV6-3 and TRBJ2-7; 7 nucleotides agree with TRBD2. After removal of 5 bases from V and 3 bases from J, the junction contained 7 bases not matched to a gene. Germline CDR1 and CDR2: MNHEY and SVGEGT. This CDR3 has 14 amino acids. The CDR3 DNA sequence: TGTGCCAGCAGTCCTGGACTAGTTGACTACGAGCAGTACGTC. Its translation is CASSPGLVDYEQYV.

This clonotype has more than one count but fewer than ten. DNA of the CDR3: TGCAGTGCTAGACCCCCCCCGGGGGACTATGGCTACACCTTC. Its protein is CSARPPPGDYGYTF. The chain uses TRBV20-1 and TRBJ1-2; weak D call: TRBD1 (5 bases). Trimming shortened V by 2 bases and J by 3 bases, and 13 bases separated the two germline ends. Germline V lookup: CDR1 DFQATT, CDR2 SNEGSKA (reference sequence). The CDR3 spans 14 residues.

This clonotype turned up a few times. The V and J genes are TRBV7-9 and TRBJ1-3; D is possibly TRBD1 (6 bases). The CDR3 consists of 14 residues. V was cut by 6 bases and J by 4 bases, with 13 bases left in between. Germline-derived CDR1 and CDR2 are SEHNR and FQNEAQ (reference sequence). The CDR3 protein is CASRIVGGGNTIYF. The CDR3 coding sequence is TGTGCCAGCAGGATCGTCGGGGGCGGAAACACCATATATTTT. The full variable domain, in which reference TRBV7-9 and TRBJ1-3 provide the parts outside the CDR3, is DTGVSQNPRHKITKRGQNVTFRCDPISEHNRLYWYRQTLGQGPEFLTYFQNEAQLEKSRLLSDRFSAERPKGSFSTLEIQRTEQGDSAMYLCASRIVGGGNTIYFGEGSWLTVV.

The sample holds a few counts of this clonotype. The chain recombines TRBV5-6 with TRBJ2-1, with D unresolved. With 4 bases removed from V and 8 bases from J, the gap between germline ends came to 16 bases. The CDR3 has 14 amino acids. Germline V gene data show CDR1 as SGHDT and CDR2 as YYEEEE. The CDR3 region has the DNA TGTGCCAGCAGCCGCCGGCTTCTAGGAGATGAGCAGTTCTTC. This encodes CASSRRLLGDEQFF. The full variable domain, in which reference TRBV5-6 and TRBJ2-1 provide the parts outside the CDR3, is DAGVTQSPTHLIKTRGQQVTLRCSPKSGHDTVSWYQQALGQGPQFIFQYYEEEERQRGNFPDRFSGHQFPNYSSELNVNALLLGDSALYLCASSRRLLGDEQFFGPGTRLTVL.

This chain links TRBV7-2 with TRBJ1-5, with D maybe TRBD1 (6 bases). The CDR3 runs 15 residues. Looked up from germline, CDR1 is SGHTA and CDR2 is FQGNSA. With 5 bases removed from V and 3 bases from J, the gap between germline ends came to 14 bases. CDR3 sequence (DNA): TGTGCCAGCAGCCCCACGGGGGCTCCCAATCAGCCCCAGCATTTT. It specifies CASSPTGAPNQPQHF.

This clonotype has more than one count but fewer than ten. The V call is TRBV5-8, the J call TRBJ1-4; D might be TRBD1 (6 bases). The CDR3 contains 14 residues. Trimming removed 5 bases at V and 6 bases at J, with 14 bases between. Per germline, CDR1 SGHTS and CDR2 YDEGEE. The CDR3 loop reads CASSQGHGDEKLFF. CDR3 nucleotides: TGTGCCAGCAGTCAGGGACATGGAGATGAAAAACTGTTTTTT.

This clonotype was detected a few times. The J gene is TRBJ2-1, the V gene TRBV6-1, with TRBD1 matching over 8 bases. This CDR3 has 15 amino acids. The junction had 11 bases not matched to a gene; V was cut back by 4 bases and J by 9 bases. Germline-derived CDR1 and CDR2 are MNHNS and SASEGT. The CDR3 DNA follows: TGTGCCAGCAGTGTGGACAGGGCGTCGCGATCTGAGCAGTTCTTC. It yields the protein CASSVDRASRSEQFF.

This clonotype was seen once. The chain is built from TRBV5-1 and TRBJ1-2; 8 nucleotides agree with TRBD1. There are 14 residues in the CDR3. With 4 bases clipped from V and 5 bases from J, the junction kept 7 bases outside the gene matches. CDR1 is SGHRS and CDR2 is YFSETQ in the germline V gene. This chain's CDR3 is CASSPMTGDYGYTF. Written as DNA, the CDR3 is TGCGCCAGCAGCCCAATGACAGGGGATTATGGCTACACCTTC.

This chain connects TRBV7-3 to TRBJ2-1; the D is unclear. V shed 5 bases and J shed 6 bases, with 11 bases lying between them. This CDR3 has 13 amino acids. Looked up from germline, CDR1 is SGHTA and CDR2 is FQGTGA. This CDR3 is CASSNQVGNEQFF. Here the CDR3 DNA reads TGTGCCAGCAGCAATCAGGTCGGCAATGAGCAGTTCTTC.

The CDR3 region has the DNA TGTGCCACCAGCAGCCATGGGGGGCGGATCAAAAACATTCAGTACTTC. Translated: CATSSHGGRIKNIQYF. V and J are TRBV15 and TRBJ2-4, with D perhaps matching TRBD1 or TRBD2 (6 bases each). The V gene's germline CDR1 is LNHNV and CDR2 YYDKDF (reference sequence). The germline V and J ends were trimmed by 3 bases and 3 bases, with 15 bases remaining between them. CDR3 length equals 16 residues.

This chain joins TRBV7-3 and TRBJ2-3; 16 bases match TRBD2. With V trimmed by 5 bases and J by 5 bases, 7 bases remained unmatched. The germline CDR1 and CDR2 sequences are SGHTA and FQGTGA. This CDR3 has 17 amino acids. In nucleotides, the CDR3 is TGTGCCAGCAGCCCTGGGACTAGCGGGGGGGCAATAGATACGCAGTATTTT. Translated, it gives CASSPGTSGGAIDTQYF.

The table lists this clonotype with a few counts. This chain uses TRBV5-1 with TRBJ2-7; no firm D call. The V end was cut by 5 bases, the J end by 3 bases, with 3 bases between. The CDR3 contains 10 residues. Per germline, CDR1 SGHRS and CDR2 YFSETQ. CDR3 nucleotide sequence: TGCGCCAGCAGTCTCTACGAGCAGTACTTC. It encodes CASSLYEQYF.

This clonotype was seen a few times. The genes are TRBV7-3 and TRBJ2-5; 10 bases fit TRBD1. V dropped 5 bases and J dropped 13; count of bases not matched to a gene: 19. This CDR3 region has 16 residues. Looked up from germline, CDR1 is SGHTA and CDR2 is FQGTGA. As DNA, the CDR3 is TGTGCCAGCAGCGCTCGACCGGGACAGGGGCTCAGAGGGACGTACTTC. This sequence encodes CASSARPGQGLRGTYF. Supplemented by reference TRBV7-3 and TRBJ2-5, the full variable domain reads GAGVSQTPSNKVTEKGKYVELRCDPISGHTALYWYRQSLGQGPEFLIYFQGTGAADDSGLPNDRFFAVRPEGSVSTLKIQRTERGDSAVYLCASSARPGQGLRGTYFGPGTRLLVL.

There are a few counts of this clonotype. This CDR3 reads CASSYSPAEAWPEAFF. The CDR3 bases are TGTGCCAGCAGTTACTCGCCAGCTGAGGCCTGGCCTGAAGCTTTCTTT. The chain joins TRBV6-6 to TRBJ1-1, with unresolved D. Trimming pared 0 bases from V and 6 bases from J, leaving 17 bases between. There are 16 residues in the CDR3. Germline loops: CDR1 MNHNY, CDR2 SVGAGI (reference sequence).

With respect to this clonotype: One junction end does not reproduce the germline sequence, and a read error may be involved. The chain is built from TRBV24-1 and TRBJ2-5; perhaps TRBD2 as D (6 bases). CDR3 length equals 15 residues. Germline V lookup: CDR1 KGHDR, CDR2 SFDVKD. The CDR3 loop is CATSALWGEPETQYF. CDR3 in DNA: TGTGCCACTAGTGCCTTATGGGGGGAACCCGAGACCCAGTACTTC.

The chain has TRBV7-9 and TRBJ1-2; D gene uncertain. Per germline, CDR1 SEHNR and CDR2 FQNEAQ (reference sequence). The CDR3 consists of 11 residues. Trimming shortened V by 1 base and J by 7 bases, and 4 bases separated the two germline ends. This CDR3 reads CASSLGGGYTF. The DNA of the CDR3 is TGTGCCAGCAGCTTAGGAGGTGGCTACACCTTC.